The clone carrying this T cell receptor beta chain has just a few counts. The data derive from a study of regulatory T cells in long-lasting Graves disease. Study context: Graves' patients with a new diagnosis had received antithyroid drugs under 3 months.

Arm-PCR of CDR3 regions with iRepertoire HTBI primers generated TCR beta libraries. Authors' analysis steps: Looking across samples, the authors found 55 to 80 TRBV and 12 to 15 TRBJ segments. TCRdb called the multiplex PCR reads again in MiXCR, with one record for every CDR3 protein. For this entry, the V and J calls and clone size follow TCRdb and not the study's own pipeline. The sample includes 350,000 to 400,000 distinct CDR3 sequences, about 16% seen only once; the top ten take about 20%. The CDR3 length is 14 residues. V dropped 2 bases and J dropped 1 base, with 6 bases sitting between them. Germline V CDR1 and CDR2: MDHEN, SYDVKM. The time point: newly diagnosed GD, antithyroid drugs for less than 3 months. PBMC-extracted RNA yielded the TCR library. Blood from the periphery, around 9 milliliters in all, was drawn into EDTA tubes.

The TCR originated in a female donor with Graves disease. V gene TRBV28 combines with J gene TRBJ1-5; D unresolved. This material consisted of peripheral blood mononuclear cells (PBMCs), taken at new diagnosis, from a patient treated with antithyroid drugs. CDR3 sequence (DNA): TGTGCCAGCAGTTTAACCAGAAGCAATCAGCCCCAGCATTTT. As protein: CASSLTRSNQPQHF.